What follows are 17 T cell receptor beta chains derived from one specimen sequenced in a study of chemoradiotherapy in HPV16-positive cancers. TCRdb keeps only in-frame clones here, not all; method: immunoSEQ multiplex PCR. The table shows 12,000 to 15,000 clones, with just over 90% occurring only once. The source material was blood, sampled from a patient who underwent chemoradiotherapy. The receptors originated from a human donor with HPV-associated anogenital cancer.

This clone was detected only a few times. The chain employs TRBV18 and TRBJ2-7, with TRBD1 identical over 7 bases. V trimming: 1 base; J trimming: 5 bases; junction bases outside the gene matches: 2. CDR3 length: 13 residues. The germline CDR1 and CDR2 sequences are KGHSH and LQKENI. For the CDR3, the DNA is TGTGCCAGCTCACCACGTCAGGGGGACGAGCAGTACTTC. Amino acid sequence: CASSPRQGDEQYF.

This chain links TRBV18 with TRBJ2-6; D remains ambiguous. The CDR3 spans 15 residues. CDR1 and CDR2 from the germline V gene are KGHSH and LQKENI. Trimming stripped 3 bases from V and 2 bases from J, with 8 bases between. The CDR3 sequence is CASSPTRPGANVLTF. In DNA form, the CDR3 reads TGTGCCAGCTCACCTACCAGACCTGGGGCCAACGTCCTGACTTTC. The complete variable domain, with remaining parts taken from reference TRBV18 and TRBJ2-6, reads NAGVMQNPRHLVRRRGQEARLRCSPMKGHSHVYWYRQLPEEGLKFMVYLQKENIIDESGMPKERFSAEFPKEGPSILRIQQVVRGDSAAYFCASSPTRPGANVLTFGAGSRLTVL.

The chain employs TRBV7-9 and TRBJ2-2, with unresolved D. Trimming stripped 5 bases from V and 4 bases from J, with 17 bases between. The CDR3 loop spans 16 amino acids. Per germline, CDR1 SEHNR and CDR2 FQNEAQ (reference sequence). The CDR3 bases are TGTGCCAGCAGCCTTCTCGGGCGCAAAGGCACCGGGGAGCTGTTTTTT. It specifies CASSLLGRKGTGELFF.

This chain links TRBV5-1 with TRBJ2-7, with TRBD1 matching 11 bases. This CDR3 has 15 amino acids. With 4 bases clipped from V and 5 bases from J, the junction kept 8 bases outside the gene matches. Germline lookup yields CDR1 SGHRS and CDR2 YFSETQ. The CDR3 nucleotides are TGCGCCAGCAGCCGGACCGGGACAGGGGGAAACGAGCAGTACTTC. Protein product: CASSRTGTGGNEQYF.

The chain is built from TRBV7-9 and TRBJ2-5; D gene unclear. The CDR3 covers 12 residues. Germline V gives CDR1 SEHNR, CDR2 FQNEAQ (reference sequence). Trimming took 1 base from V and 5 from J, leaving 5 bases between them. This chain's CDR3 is CASSLERETQYF. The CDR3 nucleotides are TGTGCCAGCAGCTTAGAACGGGAGACCCAGTACTTC.

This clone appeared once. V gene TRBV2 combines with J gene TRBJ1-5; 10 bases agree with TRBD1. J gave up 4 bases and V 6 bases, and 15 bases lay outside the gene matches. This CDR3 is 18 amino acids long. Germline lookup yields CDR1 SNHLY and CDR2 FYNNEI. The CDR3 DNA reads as TGTGCCAGCAGCCATGTAAGACAGGGGGCATATGGTAATCAGCCCCAGCATTTT. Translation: CASSHVRQGAYGNQPQHF.

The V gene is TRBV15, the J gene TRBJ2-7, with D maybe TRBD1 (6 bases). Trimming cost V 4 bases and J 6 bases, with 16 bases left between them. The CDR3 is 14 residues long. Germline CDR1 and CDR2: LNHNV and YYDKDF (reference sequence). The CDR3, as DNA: TGTGCCACCAGCACCGGACAGCTAGGTCCCGAGCAGTACTTC. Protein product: CATSTGQLGPEQYF.

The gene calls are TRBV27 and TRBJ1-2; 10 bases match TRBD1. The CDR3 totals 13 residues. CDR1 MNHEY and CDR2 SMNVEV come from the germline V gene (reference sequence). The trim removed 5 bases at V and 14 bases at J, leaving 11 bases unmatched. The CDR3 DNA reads TGTGCCAGCAGTGGACCAGGGACAGGGGATTGGACCTTC. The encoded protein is CASSGPGTGDWTF.

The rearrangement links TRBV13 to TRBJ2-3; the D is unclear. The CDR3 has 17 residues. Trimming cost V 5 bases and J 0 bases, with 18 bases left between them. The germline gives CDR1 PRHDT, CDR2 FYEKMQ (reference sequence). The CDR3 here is CASSPPRVADSTDTQYF. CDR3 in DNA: TGTGCCAGCAGCCCCCCCCGCGTTGCGGATAGCACAGATACGCAGTATTTT.

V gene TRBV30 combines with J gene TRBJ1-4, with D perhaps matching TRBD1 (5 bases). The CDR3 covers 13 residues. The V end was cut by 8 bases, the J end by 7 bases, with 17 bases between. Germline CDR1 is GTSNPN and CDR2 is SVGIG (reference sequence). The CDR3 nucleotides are TGTGCCCGGAAGGGGTGGGGGAGTGAAAAACTGTTTTTT. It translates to CARKGWGSEKLFF. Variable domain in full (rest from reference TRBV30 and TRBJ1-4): SQTIHQWPATLVQPVGSPLSLECTVEGTSNPNLYWYRQAAGRGLQLLFYSVGIGQISSEVPQNLSASRPQDRQFILSSKKLLLSDSGFYLCARKGWGSEKLFFGSGTQLSVL.

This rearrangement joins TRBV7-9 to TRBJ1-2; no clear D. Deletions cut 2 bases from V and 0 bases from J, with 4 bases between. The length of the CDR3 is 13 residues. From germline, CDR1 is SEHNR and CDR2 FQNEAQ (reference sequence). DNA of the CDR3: TGTGCCAGCAGCTTAACTTCTAACTATGGCTACACCTTC. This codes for CASSLTSNYGYTF.

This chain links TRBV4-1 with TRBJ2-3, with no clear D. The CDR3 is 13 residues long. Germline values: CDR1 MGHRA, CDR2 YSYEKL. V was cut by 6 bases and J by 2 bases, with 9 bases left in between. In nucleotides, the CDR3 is TGCGCCAGCAGTCATAGGTTCACAGATACGCAGTATTTT. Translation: CASSHRFTDTQYF.

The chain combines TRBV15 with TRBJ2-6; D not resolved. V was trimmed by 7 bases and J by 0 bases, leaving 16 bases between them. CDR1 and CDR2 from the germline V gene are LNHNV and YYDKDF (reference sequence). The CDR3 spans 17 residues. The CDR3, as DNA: TGTGCCACCAAATTGACGGGCGGTACCTCTGGGGCCAACGTCCTGACTTTC. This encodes CATKLTGGTSGANVLTF. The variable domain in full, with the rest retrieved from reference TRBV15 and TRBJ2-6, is DAMVIQNPRYQVTQFGKPVTLSCSQTLNHNVMYWYQQKSSQAPKLLFHYYDKDFNNEADTPDNFQSRRPNTSFCFLDIRSPGLGDTAMYLCATKLTGGTSGANVLTFGAGSRLTVL.

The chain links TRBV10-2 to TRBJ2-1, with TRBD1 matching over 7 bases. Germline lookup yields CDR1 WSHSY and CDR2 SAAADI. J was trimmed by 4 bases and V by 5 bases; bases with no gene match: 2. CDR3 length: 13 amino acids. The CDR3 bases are TGCGCCAGCAGTATGACAGGGTACAATGAGCAGTTCTTC. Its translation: CASSMTGYNEQFF.

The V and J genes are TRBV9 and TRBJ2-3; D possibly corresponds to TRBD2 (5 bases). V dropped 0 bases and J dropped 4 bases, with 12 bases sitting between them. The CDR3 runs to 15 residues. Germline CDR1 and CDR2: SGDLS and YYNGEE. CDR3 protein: CASSVGGRSSDTQYF. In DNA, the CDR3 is TGTGCCAGCAGCGTAGGAGGGAGAAGCTCAGATACGCAGTATTTT.

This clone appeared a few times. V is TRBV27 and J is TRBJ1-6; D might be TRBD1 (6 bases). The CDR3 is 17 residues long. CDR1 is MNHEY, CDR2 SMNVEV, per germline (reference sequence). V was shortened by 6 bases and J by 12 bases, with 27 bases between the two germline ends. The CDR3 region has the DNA TGTGCCAGCAGCCTAGGACCCGAGACGGGGGGGCGGGGACCCCTCCACTTT. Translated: CASSLGPETGGRGPLHF.

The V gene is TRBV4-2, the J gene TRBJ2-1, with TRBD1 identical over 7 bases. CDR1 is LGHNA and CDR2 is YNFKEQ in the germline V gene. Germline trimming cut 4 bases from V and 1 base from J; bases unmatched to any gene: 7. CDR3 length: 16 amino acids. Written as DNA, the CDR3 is TGTGCCAGCAGCCGCGGTTACAGGGGATCCTACAATGAGCAGTTCTTC. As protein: CASSRGYRGSYNEQFF.